These 2 T cell receptor beta chains were sequenced from one sample in a study of memory CD4+ T cells and cytomegalovirus serostatus (dated by TCRdb to between 2018 and 2021). Library preparation was by the immunoSEQ multiplex PCR assay. The immuneACCESS repertoire file appears here via TCRdb, limited to in-frame rearrangements. These files lack a portion of the clones; in checked studies, under half of the deficit traces to unresolved V genes, and the cause of the others is not known. This sample has tens of thousands of clones in its table, and around 74% of those were observed once. The leading ten clones occupy roughly 0.63% of the sample. Single viable CD3+CD4+CD8-CD45RO+ cells were sorted as memory CD4+ T cells on a FACSAria II. Sequences were obtained from memory CD4+ T cells from blood. The source of these receptors is an adult in good health and CMV-seronegative. Some clones in this sample may be carry-over from other donors' samples.

This clone came up a few times. V usage is TRBV6-5 and J usage is TRBJ1-2, with 10 bases that match TRBD1. The germline CDR1 and CDR2 sequences are MNHEY and SVGAGI. Trimming cost V 8 bases and J 3 bases; bases outside gene matches: 3. The CDR3 sequence is 13 residues long. This CDR3 reads CASVGTGDYGYTF. The CDR3 DNA follows: TGTGCCAGCGTCGGGACAGGGGACTATGGCTACACCTTC.

The CDR3 here is CASSLGSGSEAFF. The CDR3 nucleotides are TGTGCCAGCAGCTTGGGTTCAGGGTCCGAAGCTTTCTTT. The rearrangement links TRBV5-6 to TRBJ1-1; D perhaps matches TRBD1 (5 bases). The CDR3 consists of 13 residues. Germline V lookup: CDR1 SGHDT, CDR2 YYEEEE. The ends were cut back, 0 bases at V and 8 bases at J, with 11 bases in the middle.